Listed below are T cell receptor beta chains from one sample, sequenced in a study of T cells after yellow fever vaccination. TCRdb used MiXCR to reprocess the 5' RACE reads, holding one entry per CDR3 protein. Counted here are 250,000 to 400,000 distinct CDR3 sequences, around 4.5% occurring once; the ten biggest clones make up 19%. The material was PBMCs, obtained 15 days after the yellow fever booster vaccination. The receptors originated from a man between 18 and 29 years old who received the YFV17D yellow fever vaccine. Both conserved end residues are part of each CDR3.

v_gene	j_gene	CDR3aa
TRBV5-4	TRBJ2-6	CASSRGGTGANVLTF
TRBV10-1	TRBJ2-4	CASSDLKHNYFTQYF
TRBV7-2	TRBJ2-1	CASSLERSKYEQFF
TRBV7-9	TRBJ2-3	CASSNRDTPSTDTQYF
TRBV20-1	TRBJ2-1	CSASWTSGYNEQFF
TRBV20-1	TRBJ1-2	CSARDLVDTF
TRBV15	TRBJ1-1	CATSVRDKNTEAFF
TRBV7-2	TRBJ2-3	CASTPGATSTDTQYF
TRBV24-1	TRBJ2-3	CATSDWGQGYTDTQYF
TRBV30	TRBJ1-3	CAWSADRRSTIYF
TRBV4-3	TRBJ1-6	CASSQAVSNSPLHF
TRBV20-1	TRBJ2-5	CSAGPRETQYF
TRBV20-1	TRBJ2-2	CSARTANTGELFF
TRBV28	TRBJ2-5	CASERLAGDRQETQYF
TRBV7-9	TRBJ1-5	CASSRTGVDQPQHF
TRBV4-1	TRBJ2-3	CASSRSGGTDTQYF
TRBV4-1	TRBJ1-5	CASSQDRRSFGQPQHF
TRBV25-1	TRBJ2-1	CASSEWSDYNEQFF
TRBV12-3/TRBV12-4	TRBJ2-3	CASKRGGMDTQYF
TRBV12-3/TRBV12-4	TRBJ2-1	CASTPTSGGPLYEQFF
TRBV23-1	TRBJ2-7	CASSQARGGEERYEQYF
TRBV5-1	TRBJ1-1	CASRFGDSEAFF
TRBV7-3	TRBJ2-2	CASSLIGGPGTGELFF
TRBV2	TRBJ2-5	CASKENSGETQYF
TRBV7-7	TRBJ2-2	CASSLATTGELFF
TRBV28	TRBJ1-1	CASSKGRDTEAFF
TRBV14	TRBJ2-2	CASSQDDEGAGELFF
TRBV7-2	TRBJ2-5	CASTRGVETQYF
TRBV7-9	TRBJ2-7	CASSLGVLDEQYF
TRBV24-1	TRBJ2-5	CATSDGPTETQYF
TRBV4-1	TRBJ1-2	CASTGRGDGYTF